This T cell receptor beta chain comes out of a study of blood T cells in healthy people across ages. Overall study results and limits: Diversity estimates drawn from one million T cells were deemed underestimates.

To note about this clonotype: No antigen is known for it.

CDR3 length equals 12 residues. Germline CDR1 is SEHNR and CDR2 is FQNEAQ (reference sequence). The second PCR ran roughly 7 to 11 cycles with a sample-barcoded 5' primer and J-beta primers. Every cDNA was tagged by a template-switch adaptor with 12 random nucleotides. From the 5' RACE reads, TCRdb called clonotypes with MiXCR, one entry per CDR3 protein. This sample has fewer than 800,000 distinct CDR3 sequences, with about 25% found just once. These data were likewise used in another study, on T cells of mothers and their children.

The receptor's source is a boy aged 10-17 years in good health. Sequenced input: blood. V gene TRBV7-9 combines with J gene TRBJ2-5; D remains unclear. The J call is doubtful: the DNA matches TRBJ2-7 better. The CDR3 protein is CASSLTQAEQYF. In nucleotides, the CDR3 is TGTGCCAGCAGCCTTACTCAGGCCGAGCAGTACTTC.